Each of the 18 T cell receptor beta chains below was sequenced from the same sample in a study of cytomegalovirus exposure and HLA in healthy donors. The PCR employed 60 Vbeta primers together with 13 Jbeta primers. Method: immunoSEQ multiplex PCR; TCRdb's copy keeps in-frame clones and lacks some. The repertoire holds about 190,000 clones, with approximately 80% as singletons. Sequencing was carried out using PBMCs. The receptors come from a man in his forties in good health and CMV-seropositive.

The chain combines TRBV2 with TRBJ2-7; tentative D call: TRBD1 (7 bases). Germline CDR1 reads SNHLY; CDR2 reads FYNNEI. The CDR3 is made up of 14 amino acids. Trimming removed 3 bases from V and 5 bases from J, with 14 bases in between. The CDR3 is CASSEAGGGHEQYF. CDR3 DNA: TGTGCCAGCAGTGAGGCAGGGGGAGGCCACGAGCAGTACTTC.

V is TRBV5-5 and J is TRBJ1-4; D is undetermined. The V end lost 4 bases, the J end lost 0 bases, and 10 bases lay between the germline ends. CDR3 length: 15 amino acids. CDR1 is SGHKS and CDR2 is YYEKEE in the germline V gene (reference sequence). CDR3 DNA sequence: TGTGCCAGCAGCCTCGAACTAGCAACTAATGAAAAACTGTTTTTT. This sequence encodes CASSLELATNEKLFF. Full variable domain (rest looked up from reference TRBV5-5 and TRBJ1-4): DAGVTQSPTHLIKTRGQQVTLRCSPISGHKSVSWYQQVLGQGPQFIFQYYEKEERGRGNFPDRFSARQFPNYSSELNVNALLLGDSALYLCASSLELATNEKLFFGSGTQLSVL.

This chain uses TRBV10-3 with TRBJ2-5; no definite D call. Per the germline V gene, CDR1 is ENHRY and CDR2 is SYGVKD. Trimming stripped 2 bases from V and 7 bases from J, with 23 bases between. CDR3 length: 17 residues. CDR3 in amino acids: CAISEPIGISRLVTQYF. CDR3 sequence (DNA): TGTGCCATCAGTGAGCCTATTGGCATTAGCCGCCTCGTGACCCAGTACTTC.

This clone was detected only a few times. The chain carries TRBV9 and TRBJ2-2, with D maybe TRBD2 (5 bases). The length of the CDR3 is 16 residues. V was trimmed by 0 bases and J by 0 bases, leaving 9 bases between them. The germline V gene encodes CDR1 SGDLS and CDR2 YYNGEE. The CDR3 region has the DNA TGTGCCAGCAGCGTAGACCCGGGAACGAACACCGGGGAGCTGTTTTTT. Amino acids: CASSVDPGTNTGELFF.

The rearrangement links TRBV10-1 to TRBJ2-7, with 8 nucleotides matching TRBD2. Germline CDR1 is WNHNN and CDR2 is SYGVQD (reference sequence). Unmatched junction bases numbered 8, after V lost 6 bases and J lost 4 bases. This CDR3 is 14 amino acids long. In nucleotides, the CDR3 is TGCGCCAGCAGGGGAGTTAGCGGGGAATACGAGCAGTACTTC. Translating it yields CASRGVSGEYEQYF.

The V and J genes are TRBV28 and TRBJ2-2; no clear D. CDR3 size: 15 residues. Per germline, CDR1 MDHEN and CDR2 SYDVKM. Trimming shortened V by 4 bases and J by 4 bases, and 13 bases separated the two germline ends. The CDR3 nucleotides read TGTGCCAGCAGTTACCCAGTTGGTGGCACCGGGGAGCTGTTTTTT. Amino acids: CASSYPVGGTGELFF.

The CDR3 DNA is TGTGCCAGCAGTTCCAGCGGGGGGACCTTCACAGATACGCAGTATTTT. This gives the protein CASSSSGGTFTDTQYF. This chain links TRBV5-4 with TRBJ2-3; TRBD2 agrees at 9 bases. V was clipped by 5 bases and J by 2 bases; unmatched bases: 9. The germline V gene encodes CDR1 SGHNT and CDR2 YYREEE (reference sequence). The CDR3 length is 16 residues.

The chain carries TRBV2 and TRBJ2-7; 8 positions agree with TRBD1. V shed 4 bases and J 6 bases; nucleotides not matched to a gene: 11. The CDR3 length is 15 residues. Germline assignment: CDR1 SNHLY and CDR2 FYNNEI. As DNA, the CDR3 is TGTGCCAGCAGTGTTCAAGGACAGGGCTCGGGCGAGCAGTACTTC. Encoded protein: CASSVQGQGSGEQYF.

The genes are TRBV10-3 and TRBJ1-2, with D possibly matching TRBD1 (5 bases). CDR1 ENHRY and CDR2 SYGVKD come from the germline V gene. The V end was cut by 4 bases, the J end by 6 bases, with 9 bases between. The CDR3 is 12 amino acids. Here the CDR3 DNA reads TGTGCCATCAGTGCCGCGGGGGATGGCTACACCTTC. Amino acid sequence: CAISAAGDGYTF.

This chain uses TRBV6-1 with TRBJ1-6, with a possible D match to TRBD1 (5 bases). In germline, CDR1 is MNHNS, CDR2 SASEGT. The V gene lost 1 base and the J gene lost 4 bases, with 8 bases spanning the gap. This CDR3 is built from 15 residues. CDR3 sequence: CASSEGQIYNSPLHF. In DNA form, the CDR3 reads TGTGCCAGCAGTGAAGGACAGATATATAATTCACCCCTCCACTTT.

This sequence joins TRBV9 and TRBJ2-3, with 12 bases identical to TRBD2. The germline V gene has CDR1 SGDLS and CDR2 YYNGEE. This CDR3 comprises 16 residues. The V and J ends lost 3 bases and 6 bases, in that order; junction bases with no gene match: 8. CDR3 nucleotides: TGTGCCAGCAGCGAACTAGCGGGGGGCCCGGGGGATACGCAGTATTTT. It translates to CASSELAGGPGDTQYF.

The chain carries TRBV4-1 and TRBJ1-5, with D perhaps matching TRBD1 (6 bases). The V end was cut by 3 bases, the J end by 4 bases, with 16 bases between. This CDR3 contains 16 residues. In germline, CDR1 is MGHRA, CDR2 YSYEKL. The CDR3 coding sequence is TGCGCCAGCAGCCAGACCAGGGGCCCAAGGAATCAGCCCCAGCATTTT. This codes for CASSQTRGPRNQPQHF.

This clone has only one observation. V usage is TRBV19 and J usage is TRBJ1-4, with D maybe TRBD1 (6 bases). V was pared by 3 bases and J by 5 bases, with 13 bases between. Per germline, CDR1 LNHDA and CDR2 SQIVND (reference sequence). The CDR3 length is 15 residues. CDR3 loop: CASSMGRGFNEKLFF. The DNA of the CDR3 is TGTGCCAGTAGTATGGGCAGGGGATTCAATGAAAAACTGTTTTTT.

This clone was detected a few times. This chain connects TRBV2 to TRBJ1-1; a possible D gene is TRBD1 (6 bases). The CDR3 runs 13 residues. Germline CDR1 SNHLY, CDR2 FYNNEI. Trimming removed 10 bases from V and 0 bases from J, with 12 bases in between. The CDR3 DNA sequence: TGTGCCATGCTACAGGGAATGAACACTGAAGCTTTCTTT. It specifies CAMLQGMNTEAFF.

V and J are TRBV7-2 and TRBJ2-5; 11 nucleotides match TRBD2. Trimming took 5 bases from V and 8 from J; bases not matched to a gene: 7. The CDR3 runs to 14 residues. The germline V gene has CDR1 SGHTA and CDR2 FQGNSA. The CDR3 loop reads CASSPIAGGNTQYF. In nucleotides, the CDR3 is TGTGCCAGCAGCCCTATAGCGGGAGGGAATACCCAGTACTTC. Based on the CDR3 plus reference TRBV7-2 and TRBJ2-5, the full variable domain is GAGVSQSPSNKVTEKGKDVELRCDPISGHTALYWYRQSLGQGLEFLIYFQGNSAPDKSGLPSDRFSAERTGGSVSTLTIQRTQQEDSAVYLCASSPIAGGNTQYFGPGTRLLVL.

The chain has TRBV2 and TRBJ1-5, with 9 bases lining up with TRBD1. CDR1 and CDR2 (germline): SNHLY, FYNNEI. The CDR3 totals 14 residues. J lost 5 bases, V lost 4 bases, and 3 bases had no gene match. In DNA, the CDR3 is TGTGCCAGCAGTGGGACAGGGGCCCATCAGCCCCAGCATTTT. Residues: CASSGTGAHQPQHF.

The chain combines TRBV2 with TRBJ1-2; 8 nucleotides match TRBD1. The ends lost 6 bases at V and 0 bases at J; junction bases unmatched: 3. This CDR3 is built from 14 residues. In germline, CDR1 is SNHLY, CDR2 FYNNEI. The CDR3 nucleotides read TGTGCCAGCAGGGACAGGGACTCTAACTATGGCTACACCTTC. It is translated as CASRDRDSNYGYTF.

V is TRBV20-1 and J is TRBJ1-1; no clear D. The CDR3 has 9 amino acids. Between the trimmed V and J ends, which lost 8 bases and 3 bases, there was a span of 4 bases. Per germline, CDR1 DFQATT and CDR2 SNEGSKA (reference sequence). CDR3 amino acids: CSLDTEAFF. In DNA form, the CDR3 reads TGCAGTCTTGACACTGAAGCTTTCTTT.